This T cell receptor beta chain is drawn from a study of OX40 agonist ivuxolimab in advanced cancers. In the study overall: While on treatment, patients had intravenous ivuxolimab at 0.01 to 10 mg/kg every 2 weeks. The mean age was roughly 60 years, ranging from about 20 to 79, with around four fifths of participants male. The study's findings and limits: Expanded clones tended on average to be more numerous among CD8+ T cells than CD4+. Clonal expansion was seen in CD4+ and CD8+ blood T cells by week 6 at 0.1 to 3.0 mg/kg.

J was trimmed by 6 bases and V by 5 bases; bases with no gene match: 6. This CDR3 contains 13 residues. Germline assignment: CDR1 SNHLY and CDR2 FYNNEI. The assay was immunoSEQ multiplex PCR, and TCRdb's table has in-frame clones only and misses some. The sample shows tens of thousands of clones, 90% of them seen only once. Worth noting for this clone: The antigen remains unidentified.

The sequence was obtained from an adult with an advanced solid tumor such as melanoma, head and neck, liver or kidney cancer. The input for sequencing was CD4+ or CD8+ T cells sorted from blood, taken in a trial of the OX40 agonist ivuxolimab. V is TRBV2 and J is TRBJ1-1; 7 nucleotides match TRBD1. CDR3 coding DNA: TGTGCCAGCAGTATTGACAGGGCCCCTGAAGCTTTCTTT. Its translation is CASSIDRAPEAFF.